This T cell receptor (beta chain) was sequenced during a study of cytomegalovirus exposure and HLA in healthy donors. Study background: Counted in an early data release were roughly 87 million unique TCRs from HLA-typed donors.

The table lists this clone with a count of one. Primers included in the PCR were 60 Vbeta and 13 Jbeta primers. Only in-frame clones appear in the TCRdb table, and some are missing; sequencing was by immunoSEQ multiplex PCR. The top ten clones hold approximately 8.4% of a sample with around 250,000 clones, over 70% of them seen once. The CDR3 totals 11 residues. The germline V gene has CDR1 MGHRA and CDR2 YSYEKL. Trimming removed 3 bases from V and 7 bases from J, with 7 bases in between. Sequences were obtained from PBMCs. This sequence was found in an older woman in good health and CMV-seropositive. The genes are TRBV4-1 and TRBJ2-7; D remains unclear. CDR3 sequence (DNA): TGCGCCAGCAGCCATACTGCTGAGCAGTACTTC. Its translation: CASSHTAEQYF.